Below are 30 T cell receptor beta chains sequenced from a single sample in a study of cytomegalovirus exposure and HLA in healthy donors. PCR was performed using 60 Vbeta and 13 Jbeta primers. Method: immunoSEQ multiplex PCR; TCRdb's copy keeps in-frame clones and lacks some. This table holds under 100,000 clones, roughly 85% found once. Material: PBMCs. The receptors shown here come from a man aged 25 to 45 in good health and CMV-seronegative.

In the case of this clone: Sequence at one end of the junction differs from germline and may be a read error. The chain employs TRBV2 and TRBJ1-1; a weak D match, TRBD1 (5 bases). The germline V gene has CDR1 SNHLY and CDR2 FYNNEI. The CDR3 is made up of 10 amino acids. CDR3 sequence (DNA): TGTGCCAGCACCTTCCTGGGGCCTATCTTT. This gives the protein CASTFLGPIF.

This clone was seen once. The rearrangement uses TRBV14 and TRBJ2-5; D is possibly TRBD1 (6 bases). This CDR3 has 15 amino acids. Germline V CDR1 and CDR2: SGHDN, FVKESK. The germline V and J ends were trimmed by 4 bases and 5 bases, with 17 bases remaining between them. The CDR3 coding sequence is TGTGCCAGCAGCCTACCATTAACAGGGACGGAGACCCAGTACTTC. Translation: CASSLPLTGTETQYF.

V usage is TRBV27 and J usage is TRBJ2-7, with 8 nucleotides matching TRBD1. The CDR3 totals 13 residues. CDR1 MNHEY and CDR2 SMNVEV come from the germline V gene (reference sequence). V shed 2 bases and J 7 bases; nucleotides not matched to a gene: 4. In DNA form, the CDR3 reads TGTGCCAGCAGTTTAGCGGGACAGGTGGAGCAGTACTTC. This translates into CASSLAGQVEQYF.

V gene TRBV14 combines with J gene TRBJ1-2; maybe TRBD1 (6 bases). CDR3 length equals 13 residues. In germline, CDR1 is SGHDN, CDR2 FVKESK. V was clipped by 4 bases and J by 7 bases, with 13 bases between them. In DNA, the CDR3 is TGTGCCAGCAGCCCATTTGCAGGGGCTGGCTACACCTTC. Its translation is CASSPFAGAGYTF. Based on the CDR3 plus reference TRBV14 and TRBJ1-2, the full variable domain is EAGVTQFPSHSVIEKGQTVTLRCDPISGHDNLYWYRRVMGKEIKFLLHFVKESKQDESGMPNNRFLAERTGGTYSTLKVQPAELEDSGVYFCASSPFAGAGYTFGSGTRLTVV.

CDR3 protein: CASSLGTGTGGNEQFF. CDR3 bases: TGCGCCAGCAGCTTGGGCACCGGGACAGGGGGCAATGAGCAGTTCTTC. V usage is TRBV5-1 and J usage is TRBJ2-1, with 11 positions matching TRBD1. There are 16 residues in the CDR3. The J segment lost 6 bases and the V segment lost 0 bases, leaving 5 bases of the junction unmatched. Germline values: CDR1 SGHRS, CDR2 YFSETQ.

The chain links TRBV13 to TRBJ2-5; 8 bases agree with TRBD2. Trimming took 3 bases from V and 4 from J; bases not matched to a gene: 10. The CDR3 length is 16 residues. CDR1 is PRHDT, CDR2 FYEKMQ, per germline (reference sequence). Here the CDR3 DNA reads TGTGCCAGCAGCTTTATAGTTCGGGGGGGACGAGAGACCCAGTACTTC. Translated, it gives CASSFIVRGGRETQYF.

V is TRBV4-1 and J is TRBJ2-7; 8 nucleotides match TRBD2. V was clipped by 0 bases and J by 1 base; unmatched bases: 2. Germline V gives CDR1 MGHRA, CDR2 YSYEKL. This CDR3 is 15 amino acids long. CDR3 region: CASSQDGGRSYEQYF. CDR3 bases: TGCGCCAGCAGCCAAGATGGCGGGAGGTCCTACGAGCAGTACTTC.

This rearrangement joins TRBV11-3 to TRBJ2-3; D remains ambiguous. V lost 6 bases, J lost 2 bases, and 9 bases lay in between. The germline V gene encodes CDR1 SGHNT and CDR2 YENEEA. This CDR3 is built from 13 residues. The CDR3 is CASSSGTTDTQYF. CDR3 sequence (DNA): TGTGCCAGCAGTTCAGGCACCACAGATACGCAGTATTTT.

The CDR3 is CASSLIQGANTEAFF. The CDR3 nucleotides are TGTGCCAGCAGCTTAATACAGGGGGCGAACACTGAAGCTTTCTTT. The chain couples TRBV11-2 to TRBJ1-1; 9 bases match TRBD1. This CDR3 is built from 15 residues. J was trimmed by 1 base and V by 2 bases; bases with no gene match: 2. Germline CDR1 and CDR2: SGHAT and FQNNGV.

The V gene is TRBV10-1, the J gene TRBJ1-1; TRBD1 aligns across 7 bases. The CDR3 is made up of 14 amino acids. V was clipped by 5 bases and J by 4 bases; unmatched bases: 7. Germline assignment: CDR1 WNHNN and CDR2 SYGVQD (reference sequence). The CDR3 DNA reads TGCGCCAGCAGTCCCGGGACAGTCCCCACTGAAGCTTTCTTT. Protein product: CASSPGTVPTEAFF.

The chain recombines TRBV11-2 with TRBJ2-1; 8 bases map to TRBD2. The CDR3 totals 15 residues. Germline V gene lookup returns CDR1 SGHAT and CDR2 FQNNGV. V dropped 6 bases and J dropped 3; count of bases not matched to a gene: 7. In DNA, the CDR3 is TGTGCCAGCAGAAAGGAGACTAGCGACTACAATGAGCAGTTCTTC. It translates to CASRKETSDYNEQFF.

In this sample, this clone turned up once. The chain couples TRBV27 to TRBJ2-7; TRBD1 matches 10 bases. CDR1 and CDR2 (germline): MNHEY, SMNVEV (reference sequence). The CDR3 is made up of 16 amino acids. V was clipped by 5 bases and J by 3 bases; unmatched bases: 10. The CDR3 bases are TGTGCCAGCAGTGCAAGGGGGACAGGGGTTGGCTACGAGCAGTACTTC. Amino acid sequence: CASSARGTGVGYEQYF.

The chain has TRBV19 and TRBJ1-1; D is ambiguous. The V end lost 5 bases, the J end lost 1 base, and 14 bases lay between the germline ends. This CDR3 is 15 amino acids long. Germline CDR1 LNHDA, CDR2 SQIVND (reference sequence). The CDR3 coding sequence is TGTGCCAGTAGTTCCCAGAGAGGGAGGAACACTGAAGCTTTCTTT. This sequence encodes CASSSQRGRNTEAFF.

This sequence joins TRBV2 and TRBJ2-3; TRBD1 aligns across 10 bases. V lost 6 bases and J lost 6; bases outside the gene matches: 9. Germline-derived CDR1 and CDR2 are SNHLY and FYNNEI. CDR3 length: 15 residues. CDR3 loop: CASRAGTGAMDTQYF. The CDR3, as DNA: TGTGCCAGCAGGGCCGGGACAGGGGCCATGGATACGCAGTATTTT.

V is TRBV6-6 and J is TRBJ2-5; D remains unclear. This CDR3 contains 14 residues. Germline V lookup: CDR1 MNHNY, CDR2 SVGAGI (reference sequence). The germline V and J ends were trimmed by 7 bases and 2 bases, with 14 bases remaining between them. CDR3: CASILTTSQETQYF. The CDR3 nucleotides are TGTGCCAGCATCCTAACGACTTCTCAAGAGACCCAGTACTTC.

This clone has a single count. An end of the junction does not agree with germline; a read error may underlie this. The same CDR3 is also encoded by other DNA sequences in this sample. V usage is TRBV6-5 and J usage is TRBJ1-2; 7 nucleotides match TRBD1. Germline V gene sequence: CDR1 MNHEY, CDR2 SVGAGI. CDR3 length: 13 amino acids. CDR3: CASSLQGNYGYTF. The CDR3 DNA reads as TGCGCCAGCAGCCTACAGGGGAACTATGGCTACACCTTC.

The chain joins TRBV27 to TRBJ2-5; D is perhaps TRBD1 (6 bases). Germline values: CDR1 MNHEY, CDR2 SMNVEV (reference sequence). The CDR3 runs 14 residues. V was shortened by 3 bases and J by 5 bases, with 13 bases between the two germline ends. In DNA, the CDR3 is TGTGCCAGCAGTTTGGCCAGGGGTAGGGAGACCCAGTACTTC. This encodes CASSLARGRETQYF.

The chain has TRBV30 and TRBJ1-2, with a tentative D call TRBD1 (6 bases). The germline V gene has CDR1 GTSNPN and CDR2 SVGIG (reference sequence). V lost 3 bases to trimming and J lost 1 base, with 24 bases between them. This CDR3 is built from 18 residues. CDR3 region: CAWSFRGGHWYDNYGYTF. For the CDR3, the DNA is TGTGCCTGGAGCTTTCGAGGGGGTCATTGGTACGATAACTATGGCTACACCTTC.

The sample holds many counts of this clone. The chain has TRBV2 and TRBJ2-1, with 7 bases lining up with TRBD2. Germline CDR1 and CDR2: SNHLY and FYNNEI. V lost 8 bases and J lost 8; bases outside the gene matches: 12. This CDR3 is built from 14 residues. The CDR3 is CASPKGGGSHEQFF. DNA of the CDR3: TGTGCCAGCCCGAAGGGCGGCGGGAGCCATGAGCAGTTCTTC. The full variable domain, with the rest looked up from reference TRBV2 and TRBJ2-1, is EPEVTQTPSHQVTQMGQEVILRCVPISNHLYFYWYRQILGQKVEFLVSFYNNEISEKSEIFDDQFSVERPDGSNFTLKIRSTKLEDSAMYFCASPKGGGSHEQFFGPGTRLTVL.

This rearrangement joins TRBV28 to TRBJ1-5, with TRBD1 identical over 10 bases. This CDR3 has 17 residues. V was pared by 11 bases and J by 4 bases, with 17 bases of the junction left unmatched. Germline CDR1 and CDR2: MDHEN and SYDVKM. The CDR3 bases are TGTGCCGCCCTTTCCGGGACAGGGGCTGGACGGAATCAGCCCCAGCATTTT. Translation gives CAALSGTGAGRNQPQHF. The variable domain in full, completed from reference TRBV28 and TRBJ1-5, reads DVKVTQSSRYLVKRTGEKVFLECVQDMDHENMFWYRQDPGLGLRLIYFSYDVKMKEKGDIPEGYSVSREKKERFSLILESASTNQTSMYLCAALSGTGAGRNQPQHFGDGTRLSIL.

The chain links TRBV6-5 to TRBJ2-7, with D maybe TRBD1 (6 bases). This CDR3 is built from 13 residues. V was pared by 6 bases and J by 5 bases, with 14 bases between. Germline assignment: CDR1 MNHEY and CDR2 SVGAGI. CDR3 in amino acids: CASRPQGFHEQYF. The CDR3 DNA reads TGTGCCAGCAGGCCCCAGGGGTTCCACGAGCAGTACTTC.

The rearrangement uses TRBV11-2 and TRBJ1-2; 7 bases agree with TRBD1. Per the germline V gene, CDR1 is SGHAT and CDR2 is FQNNGV. The CDR3 totals 12 residues. V lost 4 bases and J lost 5; bases outside the gene matches: 1. CDR3 sequence reads: CASSWDSYGYTF. In DNA, the CDR3 is TGTGCCAGCAGCTGGGACAGTTATGGCTACACCTTC.

This sequence joins TRBV6-5 and TRBJ1-2; 10 nucleotides match TRBD1. The CDR3 is 16 residues long. V was pared by 2 bases and J by 6 bases, with 9 bases of the junction left unmatched. Germline-derived CDR1 and CDR2 are MNHEY and SVGAGI. The CDR3 spells CASSYTDRGPGDGYTF. DNA of the CDR3: TGTGCCAGCAGTTACACCGACAGGGGGCCTGGCGATGGCTACACCTTC.

V gene TRBV7-2 combines with J gene TRBJ1-1; D gene uncertain. The CDR3 runs to 13 residues. The V end lost 0 bases, the J end lost 13 bases, and 15 bases lay between the germline ends. CDR1 is SGHTA and CDR2 is FQGNSA in the germline V gene. The CDR3 bases are TGTGCCAGCAGCTTAGCGAGTTTGGTTTCTGTTTTCTTT. Protein product: CASSLASLVSVFF.

The V and J genes are TRBV5-4 and TRBJ1-6; 12 bases line up with TRBD1. Unmatched junction bases numbered 7, after V lost 5 bases and J lost 7 bases. This CDR3 is 16 amino acids long. Germline CDR1 SGHNT, CDR2 YYREEE (reference sequence). The CDR3 DNA follows: TGTGCCAGCAGACCCGGGACAGGGGGCCAGAATTCACCCCTCCACTTT. Amino acids: CASRPGTGGQNSPLHF.

The rearrangement uses TRBV29-1 and TRBJ2-7; the D gene is possibly TRBD1 (5 bases). Germline CDR1 and CDR2: SQVTM and ANQGSEA. The germline V and J ends were trimmed by 6 bases and 5 bases, with 8 bases remaining between them. The CDR3 runs 10 residues. CDR3 amino acids: CSVTGDEQYF. In nucleotides, the CDR3 is TGCAGCGTAACAGGAGACGAGCAGTACTTC.

DNA for the CDR3: TGTGCCAGCAGCTTAGGGGCGGGGACCGAGACCAGGAAGCAGTACTTC. Translation gives CASSLGAGTETRKQYF. The chain recombines TRBV7-9 with TRBJ2-7, with TRBD2 as a possible D gene (6 bases). The CDR3 is 16 amino acids. Germline-derived CDR1 and CDR2 are SEHNR and FQNEAQ (reference sequence). The ends were cut back, 1 base at V and 8 bases at J, with 21 bases in the middle.

This sequence joins TRBV7-2 and TRBJ2-5; D remains unclear. This CDR3 is built from 13 residues. CDR1 and CDR2 (germline): SGHTA, FQGNSA. The V and J ends lost 5 bases and 1 base respectively, with 8 bases between them. For the CDR3, the DNA is TGTGCCAGCAGCCCACAGATCCAAGAGACCCAGTACTTC. Protein product: CASSPQIQETQYF. The whole variable domain, remainder taken from reference TRBV7-2 and TRBJ2-5, is GAGVSQSPSNKVTEKGKDVELRCDPISGHTALYWYRQSLGQGLEFLIYFQGNSAPDKSGLPSDRFSAERTGGSVSTLTIQRTQQEDSAVYLCASSPQIQETQYFGPGTRLLVL.

This sequence joins TRBV27 and TRBJ2-3, with 7 bases identical to TRBD2. Germline-derived CDR1 and CDR2 are MNHEY and SMNVEV (reference sequence). J was trimmed by 1 base and V by 8 bases; bases with no gene match: 9. The CDR3 consists of 15 residues. The CDR3 protein is CASRTLAVGTDTQYF. The CDR3 coding sequence is TGTGCCAGCCGTACCCTAGCGGTGGGCACAGATACGCAGTATTTT.

This clone was recorded once. CDR3 nucleotide sequence: TGCAGCCTAAGAGGGGGCTTATCCACTGAAGCTTTCTTT. It encodes CSLRGGLSTEAFF. This chain links TRBV29-1 with TRBJ1-1, with 7 bases lining up with TRBD1. The CDR3 has 13 residues. Germline V gene lookup returns CDR1 SQVTM and CDR2 ANQGSEA. V was pared by 8 bases and J by 4 bases, with 10 bases of the junction left unmatched.